The rows below give T cell receptor beta chains drawn from one sample of a study of vaccination effects on CD4 cells after COVID-19. Data came from immunoSEQ multiplex PCR; TCRdb stores just in-frame clones and leaves some out. The sample yields roughly 30,000 clones, 74% seen once. These receptors' targets are unknown. The sequences come from CD4+ T cells from PBMCs cultured without peptide, collected after COVID-19 vaccination. These receptors were obtained from a human donor who received a COVID-19 vaccine. Both conserved end residues are part of each CDR3. The D gene is left open where the match is weak. For some rows the clone size is stated as once, few or many, or as a class when expanded; others skip it.

V,size,J,D,CDR3,DNA
TRBV10-2,NA,TRBJ1-1,TRBD1,CASSTGQLNTEAFF,TGCGCCAGCAGCACGGGACAGTTGAACACTGAAGCTTTCTTT
TRBV5-1,NA,TRBJ2-7,NA,CASSLGTGAPSQYF,TGCGCCAGCAGCTTGGGCACCGGGGCTCCATCGCAGTACTTC
TRBV6-5,NA,TRBJ2-7,NA,CASSYSREQYF,TGTGCCAGCAGTTACTCAAGGGAGCAGTACTTC
TRBV5-6,NA,TRBJ2-5,NA,CASSLRTGETQYF,TGTGCCAGCAGCCTTCGGACGGGAGAGACCCAGTACTTC
TRBV3-1/TRBV3-2,NA,TRBJ1-1,NA,CASSQAGAGNTEAFF,TGTGCCAGCAGCCAAGCAGGGGCCGGGAACACTGAAGCTTTCTTT
TRBV9,NA,TRBJ2-5,NA,CASSVSLQETQYF,TGTGCCAGCAGCGTATCCCTCCAAGAGACCCAGTACTTC
TRBV9,NA,TRBJ1-1,NA,CASSWGTDPNTEAFF,TGTGCCAGCAGCTGGGGGACGGACCCGAACACTGAAGCTTTCTTT
TRBV7-2,once,TRBJ2-7,TRBD1,CASSPHSQGVQYF,TGTGCCAGCAGCCCTCATTCGCAGGGGGTGCAGTACTTC
TRBV6-5,NA,TRBJ1-6,NA,CASSFAGVYNSPLHF,TGTGCCAGCAGTTTCGCCGGGGTCTATAATTCACCCCTCCACTTT
TRBV28,NA,TRBJ1-4,TRBD1,CASRLQGTNEKLFF,TGTGCCAGCAGATTACAGGGGACTAATGAAAAACTGTTTTTT
TRBV2,NA,TRBJ1-5,NA,CASSGGNQPQHF,TGTGCCAGCAGTGGCGGAAACCAGCCCCAGCATTTT
TRBV19,NA,TRBJ1-3,TRBD1,CASRTGRSGNTIYF,TGTGCCAGTCGGACAGGACGAAGTGGAAACACCATATATTTT
TRBV28,NA,TRBJ1-3,TRBD1,CASRSGSGGPGNTIYF,TGTGCCAGCAGATCGGGATCAGGGGGGCCTGGAAACACCATATATTTT
TRBV5-1,NA,TRBJ2-1,NA,CASSLEGSSYNEQFF,TGCGCCAGCAGCTTGGAGGGTAGCTCCTACAATGAGCAGTTCTTC
TRBV4-1,NA,TRBJ1-3,NA,CASSQVGNTIYF,TGCGCCAGCAGCCAGGTCGGAAACACCATATATTTT
TRBV19,NA,TRBJ2-3,TRBD1,CASSRTGGQDTQYF,TGTGCCAGTAGTAGGACAGGGGGCCAAGATACGCAGTATTTT
TRBV28,NA,TRBJ2-7,NA,CASSSSGRVLTYEQYF,TGTGCCAGCAGTTCTTCTGGCAGGGTCCTAACCTACGAGCAGTACTTC
TRBV29-1,NA,TRBJ2-7,NA,CSVEVLGILPYEQYF,TGCAGCGTTGAGGTCTTGGGAATTTTACCCTACGAGCAGTACTTC
TRBV29-1,once,TRBJ2-3,TRBD2,CSVSSGSHSDTQYF,TGCAGCGTTTCTAGCGGGAGTCATTCAGATACGCAGTATTTT
TRBV5-1,NA,TRBJ2-1,TRBD2,CASSFGAGRYNEQFF,TGCGCCAGCAGCTTTGGAGCGGGGCGCTACAATGAGCAGTTCTTC